Following are 25 T cell receptor beta chains from one sample sequenced in a study of shared clonotypes between healthy human individuals. Sequencing used immunoSEQ multiplex PCR; TCRdb keeps in-frame clones, though not all of them. The data show over 700,000 clones, over 60% seen once. The sample was memory CD4+ T cells sorted from blood. Subset indicated: CD45RA-negative fraction. The origin of the receptors is a young woman in good health.

This clone occurred once. V is TRBV28 and J is TRBJ2-7; D is unclear. V shed 4 bases and J shed 4 bases, with 17 bases lying between them. Germline V gene lookup returns CDR1 MDHEN and CDR2 SYDVKM. CDR3 length: 15 residues. The CDR3 protein is CASSSNNHGWYEQYF. DNA of the CDR3: TGTGCCAGCAGTTCAAATAACCACGGATGGTACGAGCAGTACTTC.

In the case of this clone: The same CDR3 also results from other DNA sequences found in this sample. V is TRBV30 and J is TRBJ1-2, with D unresolved. The CDR3 has 12 amino acids. CDR1 and CDR2 (germline): GTSNPN, SVGIG (reference sequence). V was trimmed by 0 bases and J by 4 bases, leaving 6 bases between them. CDR3 DNA: TGTGCCTGGAGTGTCACGGGCTATGGCTACACCTTC. Translation gives CAWSVTGYGYTF.

The chain employs TRBV6-5 and TRBJ2-7; tentative D call: TRBD1 (6 bases). V was clipped by 8 bases and J by 6 bases, with 8 bases between them. The CDR3 contains 10 residues. Germline assignment: CDR1 MNHEY and CDR2 SVGAGI. DNA for the CDR3: TGTGCCAGCGGCAGGGGCGAGCAGTACTTC. Protein sequence: CASGRGEQYF.

Concerning this clone: Distinct nucleotide sequences in the sample also encode this CDR3. The chain combines TRBV28 with TRBJ2-7, with 7 nucleotides matching TRBD1. Germline lookup yields CDR1 MDHEN and CDR2 SYDVKM. V dropped 6 bases and J dropped 1; count of bases not matched to a gene: 6. This CDR3 comprises 14 residues. The CDR3 here is CASSLRQGSYEQYF. CDR3 DNA: TGTGCCAGCAGCCTAAGACAGGGATCCTACGAGCAGTACTTC.

As to this clone: The sample contains more than one DNA sequence encoding this CDR3. The chain is built from TRBV6-5 and TRBJ2-5; TRBD2 matches at 11 bases. The germline V gene has CDR1 MNHEY and CDR2 SVGAGI. CDR3 length: 15 amino acids. V lost 5 bases to trimming and J lost 5 bases; unmatched junction nucleotides: 7. CDR3 amino acids: CASSTGLAGVETQYF. CDR3 nucleotides: TGTGCCAGCAGTACCGGACTAGCGGGTGTTGAGACCCAGTACTTC.

The chain recombines TRBV29-1 with TRBJ2-5; TRBD2 matches 10 bases. V lost 4 bases, J lost 2 bases, and 4 bases stayed unmatched. The CDR3 is 14 residues long. CDR1 is SQVTM, CDR2 ANQGSEA, per germline. CDR3 nucleotides: TGCAGCGTTGTCGGACTAGCGGATCAAGAGACCCAGTACTTC. Translating it yields CSVVGLADQETQYF.

This sequence joins TRBV7-3 and TRBJ2-7, with TRBD1 matching over 9 bases. V was clipped by 2 bases and J by 4 bases; unmatched bases: 6. Looked up from germline, CDR1 is SGHTA and CDR2 is FQGTGA. The CDR3 extends over 15 amino acids. The CDR3 sequence is CASSLEGTGSYEQYF. For the CDR3, the DNA is TGTGCCAGCAGCTTAGAAGGGACAGGGTCTTACGAGCAGTACTTC.

The rearrangement uses TRBV9 and TRBJ1-3, with D perhaps matching TRBD1 (6 bases). Germline lookup yields CDR1 SGDLS and CDR2 YYNGEE. The CDR3 contains 16 residues. V was trimmed by 4 bases and J by 0 bases, leaving 14 bases between them. The CDR3 loop is CASSPRTANSGNTIYF. CDR3 sequence (DNA): TGTGCCAGCAGCCCGAGGACAGCCAACTCTGGAAACACCATATATTTT.

This chain uses TRBV18 with TRBJ2-7; 8 nucleotides agree with TRBD1. V shed 0 bases and J 6 bases; nucleotides not matched to a gene: 10. This CDR3 has 16 residues. Germline V gene data show CDR1 as KGHSH and CDR2 as LQKENI. The CDR3 sequence is CASSPPLDRGSGEQYF. The CDR3 nucleotides are TGTGCCAGCTCACCACCCCTAGACAGGGGATCGGGCGAGCAGTACTTC.

The chain couples TRBV5-1 to TRBJ2-2; D not certain. In germline, CDR1 is SGHRS, CDR2 YFSETQ. This CDR3 has 16 amino acids. Trimming cost V 4 bases and J 3 bases, with 16 bases left between them. The CDR3, as DNA: TGCGCCAGCAGCCCAAGGACCCCTTTCTACACCGGGGAGCTGTTTTTT. It specifies CASSPRTPFYTGELFF.

This rearrangement joins TRBV29-1 to TRBJ2-7; the match to TRBD2 covers 7 bases. The ends lost 8 bases at V and 3 bases at J; junction bases unmatched: 4. This CDR3 region has 11 residues. Looked up from germline, CDR1 is SQVTM and CDR2 is ANQGSEA. The CDR3 bases are TGCAGCACTAGCGATTACTACGAGCAGTACTTC. Protein product: CSTSDYYEQYF.

The rearrangement joins TRBV7-9 to TRBJ1-1; the D gene is possibly TRBD1 (6 bases). Germline values: CDR1 SEHNR, CDR2 FQNEAQ (reference sequence). The CDR3 extends over 17 amino acids. V dropped 3 bases and J dropped 6 bases, with 23 bases sitting between them. The CDR3 is CASSFLGATRLGSEAFF. The CDR3 region has the DNA TGTGCCAGCAGCTTCTTGGGGGCTACCCGGCTCGGGTCTGAAGCTTTCTTT.

This chain links TRBV28 with TRBJ1-4; 9 nucleotides line up with TRBD1. J lost 10 bases, V lost 7 bases, and 7 bases had no gene match. Germline V gene data show CDR1 as MDHEN and CDR2 as SYDVKM. This CDR3 is 13 amino acids long. The CDR3 here is CASTPGQGGKLFF. The CDR3 DNA sequence: TGTGCCAGCACACCGGGACAGGGAGGAAAACTGTTTTTT.

This sequence joins TRBV6-6 and TRBJ2-2; D assignment may be TRBD1 or TRBD2 (6 bases each). Germline CDR1 reads MNHNY; CDR2 reads SVGAGI (reference sequence). This CDR3 spans 15 amino acids. Trimming shortened V by 5 bases and J by 0 bases, and 10 bases separated the two germline ends. CDR3 nucleotides: TGTGCCAGCAGTCGCGGGACACCGAACACCGGGGAGCTGTTTTTT. This sequence encodes CASSRGTPNTGELFF.

The chain has TRBV14 and TRBJ2-1, with no clear D. CDR3 length: 14 amino acids. V dropped 1 base and J dropped 10 bases, with 14 bases sitting between them. CDR1 and CDR2 from the germline V gene are SGHDN and FVKESK. CDR3 sequence: CASSQVAHRSEQFF. DNA for the CDR3: TGTGCCAGCAGCCAAGTGGCCCACCGAAGCGAGCAGTTCTTC.

The CDR3, as DNA: TGTGCCAGCAGTTCATCTAGCGGGGATCAGTACTTC. It codes for CASSSSSGDQYF. The chain links TRBV7-9 to TRBJ2-4; TRBD2 agrees at 9 bases. From germline, CDR1 is SEHNR and CDR2 FQNEAQ (reference sequence). Trimming took 6 bases from V and 12 from J; bases not matched to a gene: 6. The CDR3 runs 12 residues.

This clone was found many times. Other nucleotide sequences in the sample specify the same CDR3. The chain combines TRBV28 with TRBJ2-3, with 8 positions matching TRBD1. The CDR3 length is 16 residues. With 2 bases clipped from V and 3 bases from J, the junction kept 7 bases outside the gene matches. Germline V lookup: CDR1 MDHEN, CDR2 SYDVKM. For the CDR3, the DNA is TGTGCCAGCAGTTTACGGACAGGGAGAGGGACAGATACGCAGTATTTT. Protein: CASSLRTGRGTDTQYF.

This clone was observed a handful of times. The chain is built from TRBV7-8 and TRBJ2-2; 8 nucleotides match TRBD1. The germline V gene encodes CDR1 SGHVS and CDR2 FQNEAQ. The CDR3 covers 16 residues. Trimming took 1 base from V and 4 from J; bases not matched to a gene: 5. This CDR3 is CASSLGTGPSTGELFF. CDR3 coding DNA: TGTGCCAGCAGCTTAGGGACAGGGCCGAGCACCGGGGAGCTGTTTTTT.

V and J are TRBV28 and TRBJ1-1; D may be TRBD1 (6 bases). The CDR3 sequence is 16 residues long. The V gene lost 3 bases and the J gene lost 3 bases, with 17 bases spanning the gap. The germline CDR1 and CDR2 sequences are MDHEN and SYDVKM. CDR3 loop: CASSFTLGTPDTEAFF. The CDR3 region has the DNA TGTGCCAGCAGTTTTACCCTGGGGACACCTGACACTGAAGCTTTCTTT.

In nucleotides, the CDR3 is TGCGCCAGCACCCCCGGGACAGCCACAGATACGCAGTATTTT. Its translation is CASTPGTATDTQYF. The chain couples TRBV5-1 to TRBJ2-3; 7 bases line up with TRBD1. This CDR3 is 14 amino acids long. Germline V gene lookup returns CDR1 SGHRS and CDR2 YFSETQ. With V trimmed by 6 bases and J by 2 bases, 6 bases remained unmatched.

The rearrangement links TRBV15 to TRBJ2-7, with D tentatively TRBD2 (5 bases). Per germline, CDR1 LNHNV and CDR2 YYDKDF (reference sequence). The CDR3 sequence is 14 residues long. Trimming stripped 0 bases from V and 5 bases from J, with 11 bases between. CDR3 DNA sequence: TGTGCCACCAGCAGAGATCACGGGGTAGACGAGCAGTACTTC. It specifies CATSRDHGVDEQYF.

The chain joins TRBV14 to TRBJ1-1, with 11 bases aligning to TRBD1. Per germline, CDR1 SGHDN and CDR2 FVKESK. This CDR3 has 12 amino acids. Trimming at V came to 6 bases and at J to 9 bases, leaving 3 bases not matched to a gene. The CDR3 loop is CASRGQGAQAFF. The DNA for the CDR3 is TGTGCCAGCAGAGGACAGGGGGCGCAAGCTTTCTTT.

The CDR3 coding sequence is TGTGCCAGCAGGGGGGGTGGGGGAACCGATACGCAGTATTTT. Translating gives CASRGGGGTDTQYF. This sequence joins TRBV6-5 and TRBJ2-3, with a weak D call TRBD2 (6 bases). The germline V gene encodes CDR1 MNHEY and CDR2 SVGAGI. Trimming shortened V by 6 bases and J by 6 bases, and 16 bases separated the two germline ends. The CDR3 is 14 residues long.

This clone occurred once. This chain connects TRBV7-9 to TRBJ2-2, with a weak D call TRBD1 (5 bases). The CDR3 covers 15 residues. V shed 3 bases and J shed 3 bases, with 11 bases lying between them. CDR1 is SEHNR and CDR2 is FQNEAQ in the germline V gene (reference sequence). The CDR3 bases are TGTGCCAGCAGCTTTCAGGGATTGGACACCGGGGAGCTGTTTTTT. This sequence encodes CASSFQGLDTGELFF.

The chain has TRBV7-2 and TRBJ1-1, with a tentative D call TRBD1 (5 bases). The ends were cut back, 1 base at V and 2 bases at J, with 8 bases in the middle. Germline V gives CDR1 SGHTA, CDR2 FQGNSA. This CDR3 comprises 14 residues. CDR3 in DNA: TGTGCCAGCAGCTTAGTCAGGGCCAACACTGAAGCTTTCTTT. Its protein is CASSLVRANTEAFF.